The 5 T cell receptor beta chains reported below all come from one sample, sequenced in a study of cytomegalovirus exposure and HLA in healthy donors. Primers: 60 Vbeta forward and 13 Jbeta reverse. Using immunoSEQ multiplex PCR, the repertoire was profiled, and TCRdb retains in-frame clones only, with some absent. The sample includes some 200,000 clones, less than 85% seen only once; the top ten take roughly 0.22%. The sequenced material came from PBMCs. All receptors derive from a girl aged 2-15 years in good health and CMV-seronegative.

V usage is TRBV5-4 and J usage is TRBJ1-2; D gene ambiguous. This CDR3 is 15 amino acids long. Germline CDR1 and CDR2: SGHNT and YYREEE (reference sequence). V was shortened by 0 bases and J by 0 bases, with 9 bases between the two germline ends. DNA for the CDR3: TGTGCCAGCAGCTTGGGCGGTAATACTAACTATGGCTACACCTTC. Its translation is CASSLGGNTNYGYTF.

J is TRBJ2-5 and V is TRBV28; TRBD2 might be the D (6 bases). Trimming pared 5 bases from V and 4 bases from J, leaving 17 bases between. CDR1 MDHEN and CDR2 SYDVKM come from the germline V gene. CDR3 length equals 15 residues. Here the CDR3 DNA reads TGTGCCAGCAGTCCTCGACGGAGGGTCGGAGAGACCCAGTACTTC. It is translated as CASSPRRRVGETQYF.

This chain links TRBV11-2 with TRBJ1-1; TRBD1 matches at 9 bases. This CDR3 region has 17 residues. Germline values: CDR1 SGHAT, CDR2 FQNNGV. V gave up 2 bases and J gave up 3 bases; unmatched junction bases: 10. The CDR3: CASSLILTGGADTEAFF. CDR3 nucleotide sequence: TGTGCCAGCAGCTTAATTTTAACAGGGGGCGCGGACACTGAAGCTTTCTTT.

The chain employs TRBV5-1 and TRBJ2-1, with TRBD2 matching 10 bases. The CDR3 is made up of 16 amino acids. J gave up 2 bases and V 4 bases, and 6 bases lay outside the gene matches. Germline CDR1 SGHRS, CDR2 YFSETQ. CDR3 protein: CASSPTSGATYNEQFF. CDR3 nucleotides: TGCGCCAGCAGCCCAACTAGCGGGGCCACCTACAATGAGCAGTTCTTC.

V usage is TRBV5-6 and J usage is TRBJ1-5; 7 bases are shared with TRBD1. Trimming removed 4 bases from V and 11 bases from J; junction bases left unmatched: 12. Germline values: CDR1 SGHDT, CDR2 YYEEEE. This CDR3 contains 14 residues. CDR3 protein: CASSRTGAHEAQHF. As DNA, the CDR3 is TGTGCCAGCAGCCGGACAGGCGCCCACGAGGCCCAGCATTTT.